This T cell receptor beta chain comes out of a study of tumor-infiltrating lymphocytes in primary liver carcinoma. Both RNA and DNA were isolated together from roughly 20-30 mg of bulk tissue that had not been sorted. As concerns this clonotype: This clone may be a read error of a much larger clone one base away.

cDNA specific to TCR beta was made from roughly 500 ng of total RNA, with a constant-region primer employed for priming. Amplification in three nested multiplex PCR rounds with slightly modified ARM-PCR gave rise to TCR beta libraries. Rounds one and two of PCR, each of 10 cycles, were primed with TRBV1-TRBV30 forward primers and a C-beta reverse primer. TCRdb fed the multiplex PCR reads into MiXCR, producing one record per CDR3 protein. The repertoire holds about 97,000 distinct CDR3 sequences, more than 65% seen once, with 12% in the top ten. The CDR3 runs to 14 residues. Germline V gives CDR1 MGHDK, CDR2 SYGVNS. Trimming cost V 2 bases and J 4 bases, with 9 bases left between them.

Sequencing was carried out using liver tumor tissue from sampling region 2. Indicated subset: tumor region T2, inferior pole. The chain has TRBV25-1 and TRBJ2-1; possible D gene TRBD2, 5 bases. This clonotype was sampled from a woman aged 55-69 years with primary liver carcinoma and hepatitis B virus infection. This CDR3 reads CASSEPGIYNEQFF. The CDR3 coding sequence is TGTGCCAGCAGTGAACCCGGGATATACAATGAGCAGTTCTTC.